A single sample is the source of the 22 T cell receptor beta chains below, sequenced in a study of T cells in Graves' hyperthyroidism and ophthalmopathy. Amplified TCR beta CDR3 regions derived from RNA transcripts. The TCR CDR3 first-round RT-PCR relied on the HTBI primer set. Each CDR3 protein is one row after TCRdb ran MiXCR on the multiplex PCR reads. The sample lists about 600,000 distinct CDR3 sequences, 14% occurring once. Sequencing used blood. These receptors were obtained from a woman under 30 with Graves' ophthalmopathy.

This clonotype was found many times. The rearrangement uses TRBV7-9 and TRBJ2-1, with 8 bases lining up with TRBD2. The V segment lost 1 base and the J segment 5 bases; nucleotides outside the gene matches: 4. The CDR3 runs 15 residues. Germline V CDR1 and CDR2: SEHNR, FQNEAQ (reference sequence). CDR3 nucleotides: TGTGCCAGCAGCTTAGTACTAGCGGAAAACAATGAGCAGTTCTTC. Its protein is CASSLVLAENNEQFF.

There are many counts of this clonotype. V is TRBV6-1 and J is TRBJ2-2; 14 nucleotides agree with TRBD2. CDR1 and CDR2 from the germline V gene are MNHNS and SASEGT. CDR3 length: 16 residues. The V and J ends lost 5 bases and 4 bases, in that order; junction bases with no gene match: 3. CDR3 sequence reads: CASSWGLAGVTGELFF. CDR3 DNA: TGTGCCAGCAGTTGGGGACTAGCGGGAGTCACCGGGGAGCTGTTTTTT.

This clonotype was counted ten times or more. This chain uses TRBV12-3 or TRBV12-4 with TRBJ2-3, with D uncertain. V lost 6 bases and J 3 bases, leaving 13 bases between the germline ends. CDR3 length: 14 amino acids. The CDR3 nucleotides are TGTGCCAGCAGACCCCCGGCAGAGACAGATACGCAGTATTTT. Amino acids: CASRPPAETDTQYF.

At least ten counts were recorded for this clonotype. The gene calls are TRBV28 and TRBJ1-1; TRBD1 might be the D (6 bases). This CDR3 comprises 13 residues. The V gene's germline CDR1 is MDHEN and CDR2 SYDVKM. V lost 5 bases and J 6 bases, leaving 13 bases between the germline ends. The CDR3 DNA reads as TGTGCCAGCAGTCCTCAGGGGACGGCTGAAGCTTTCTTT. Its protein is CASSPQGTAEAFF. Combining the CDR3 with reference TRBV28 and TRBJ1-1 gives the whole variable domain DVKVTQSSRYLVKRTGEKVFLECVQDMDHENMFWYRQDPGLGLRLIYFSYDVKMKEKGDIPEGYSVSREKKERFSLILESASTNQTSMYLCASSPQGTAEAFFGQGTRLTVV.

This clonotype was seen many times. V and J are TRBV9 and TRBJ2-1, with 15 positions matching TRBD2. CDR1 is SGDLS, CDR2 YYNGEE, per germline. CDR3 size: 17 residues. Trimming removed 0 bases from V and 7 bases from J; junction bases left unmatched: 5. CDR3 in amino acids: CASSVEGLAGGGNEQFF. As DNA, the CDR3 is TGTGCCAGCAGCGTAGAGGGACTAGCGGGAGGCGGGAATGAGCAGTTCTTC.

This clonotype occurred many times. The V call is TRBV2, the J call TRBJ2-3; 8 bases fit TRBD2. The CDR3 has 14 amino acids. V trimming: 6 bases; J trimming: 6 bases; junction bases outside the gene matches: 8. Germline CDR1 reads SNHLY; CDR2 reads FYNNEI. CDR3 sequence reads: CASRREVGRDTQYF. CDR3 DNA sequence: TGTGCCAGCAGGCGGGAGGTGGGAAGGGATACGCAGTATTTT.

This clonotype was seen ten or more times. The chain carries TRBV29-1 and TRBJ1-2, with D possibly being TRBD1 (6 bases). The ends were cut back, 0 bases at V and 2 bases at J, with 10 bases in the middle. CDR3 length: 14 residues. The V gene's germline CDR1 is SQVTM and CDR2 ANQGSEA. The CDR3 loop reads CSVEERGWNYGYTF. For the CDR3, the DNA is TGCAGCGTTGAAGAAAGGGGGTGGAACTATGGCTACACCTTC.

J is TRBJ1-4 and V is TRBV12-3 or TRBV12-4; 8 bases agree with TRBD1. The V gene end was trimmed by 4 bases and the J gene end by 3 bases; junction bases not matched to a gene: 4. The CDR3 runs to 15 residues. CDR3 loop: CASSSTTGANEKLFF. The CDR3 nucleotides read TGTGCCAGCAGTTCCACGACAGGGGCTAATGAAAAACTGTTTTTT.

This clonotype was seen at least ten times. The chain joins TRBV7-8 to TRBJ2-3; 9 bases fit TRBD2. This CDR3 is built from 16 residues. CDR1 SGHVS and CDR2 FQNEAQ come from the germline V gene. After removal of 5 bases from V and 2 bases from J, the junction contained 8 bases not matched to a gene. The CDR3 bases are TGTGCCAGCAGCCGTAGCGGGAGTGCCCTCACAGATACGCAGTATTTT. Protein sequence: CASSRSGSALTDTQYF.

This clonotype showed up many times. This chain uses TRBV6-2 or TRBV6-3 with TRBJ2-1; 9 nucleotides line up with TRBD1. V shed 6 bases, J shed 3 bases, and the junction held 9 bases outside the gene matches. CDR3 length: 16 amino acids. CDR1 is MNHEY and CDR2 is SVGEGT in the germline V gene. The CDR3 region has the DNA TGTGCCAGCAGCCCAGGCGGGACAGGGTACTACAATGAGCAGTTCTTC. This encodes CASSPGGTGYYNEQFF.

V is TRBV9 and J is TRBJ2-5; 13 positions agree with TRBD2. Germline CDR1 is SGDLS and CDR2 is YYNGEE. After removal of 3 bases from V and 5 bases from J, the junction contained 10 bases not matched to a gene. This CDR3 has 17 residues. CDR3 protein: CASSALAGGPAGETQYF. CDR3 coding DNA: TGTGCCAGCAGCGCACTAGCGGGAGGGCCCGCTGGGGAGACCCAGTACTTC.

This clonotype was recorded many times. The CDR3 nucleotides read TGTGCCAGCAGCCACTCAGGGGGCAATCAGCCCCAGCATTTT. Its translation is CASSHSGGNQPQHF. V is TRBV3-1 and J is TRBJ1-5; possibly TRBD1 for D (6 bases). The V end was cut by 3 bases, the J end by 2 bases, with 8 bases between. Germline V CDR1 and CDR2: LGHDT, YNNKEL (reference sequence). There are 14 residues in the CDR3.

The sample holds many counts of this clonotype. The rearrangement links TRBV2 to TRBJ2-7; the D gene is possibly TRBD1 (6 bases). The V end lost 0 bases, the J end lost 8 bases, and 11 bases lay between the germline ends. CDR1 and CDR2 (germline): SNHLY, FYNNEI. The CDR3 is made up of 13 amino acids. The CDR3 loop is CASSEAQGQKQYF. The CDR3 DNA sequence: TGTGCCAGCAGTGAAGCGCAGGGGCAAAAGCAGTACTTC.

The rearrangement links TRBV20-1 to TRBJ1-1, with 7 bases that match TRBD1. With V trimmed by 0 bases and J by 4 bases, 5 bases remained unmatched. The CDR3 contains 14 residues. CDR1 and CDR2 (germline): DFQATT, SNEGSKA (reference sequence). CDR3 DNA sequence: TGCAGTGCTAGAGATCAAGGGGGCAGCACTGAAGCTTTCTTT. Amino acids: CSARDQGGSTEAFF.

This clonotype was observed many times. The chain uses TRBV12-3 or TRBV12-4 and TRBJ2-7; perhaps TRBD2 as D (7 bases). V gave up 4 bases and J gave up 5 bases, with 12 bases separating them. This CDR3 comprises 13 residues. CDR3 residues: CASSSRGLDEQYF. CDR3 sequence (DNA): TGTGCCAGCAGTTCGCGGGGGCTTGACGAGCAGTACTTC.

This sequence joins TRBV28 and TRBJ1-2; possibly TRBD1 for D (5 bases). This CDR3 has 13 amino acids. Germline CDR1 is MDHEN and CDR2 is SYDVKM. V dropped 8 bases and J dropped 3 bases, with 13 bases sitting between them. CDR3 bases: TGTGCCAGCTGTGACAGTTCTCACTATGGCTACACCTTC. As protein: CASCDSSHYGYTF.

V usage is TRBV9 and J usage is TRBJ2-1, with D perhaps matching TRBD2 (5 bases). The CDR3 has 16 amino acids. Trimming took off 0 bases at V and 0 bases at J, with 10 bases between the two ends. Germline loops: CDR1 SGDLS, CDR2 YYNGEE. CDR3 nucleotide sequence: TGTGCCAGCAGCGTAGCCGTCGGACTCTCCTACAATGAGCAGTTCTTC. Residues: CASSVAVGLSYNEQFF.

There are many counts of this clonotype. The chain carries TRBV7-8 and TRBJ2-3; either TRBD1 or TRBD2 may supply D (5 bases each). The CDR3 is made up of 17 amino acids. Germline V lookup: CDR1 SGHVS, CDR2 FQNEAQ. V lost 4 bases, J lost 8 bases, and 25 bases lay in between. The CDR3 nucleotides are TGTGCCAGCAGCTACTTCCGGGACGTGACACCGATCGGTACGCAGTATTTT. Translated: CASSYFRDVTPIGTQYF.

The table lists this clonotype with many counts. This chain joins TRBV20-1 and TRBJ1-5, with D possibly TRBD1 on 5 matching bases. CDR1 and CDR2 from the germline V gene are DFQATT and SNEGSKA (reference sequence). V was shortened by 6 bases and J by 4 bases, with 16 bases between the two germline ends. There are 14 residues in the CDR3. Here the CDR3 reads CSAAAGQFNQPQHF. CDR3 DNA: TGCAGTGCCGCGGCAGGGCAATTTAATCAGCCCCAGCATTTT.

This clonotype was counted at least ten times. V gene TRBV7-2 combines with J gene TRBJ1-1; D gene uncertain. The CDR3 is 14 amino acids. V was pared by 5 bases and J by 3 bases, with 13 bases between. CDR1 and CDR2 from the germline V gene are SGHTA and FQGNSA. The CDR3 sequence is CASSRLGPDTEAFF. The DNA for the CDR3 is TGTGCCAGCAGCCGACTCGGGCCAGACACTGAAGCTTTCTTT.

As regards this clonotype: The junction differs from germline at one of its ends, possibly a read error. The CDR3 is CASSQPRDRLAIQYF. The CDR3 DNA is TGCGCCAGCAGCCAACCCCGGGACAGATTGGCCATTCAGTACTTC. The genes are TRBV7-2 and TRBJ2-4; 7 bases fit TRBD1. The CDR3 has 15 residues. Germline CDR1 and CDR2: SGHTA and FQGNSA.

This clonotype was counted between two and nine times. V is TRBV19 and J is TRBJ1-3; D gene unclear. Looked up from germline, CDR1 is LNHDA and CDR2 is SQIVND (reference sequence). The CDR3 length is 15 residues. The V end lost 7 bases, the J end lost 0 bases, and 13 bases lay between the germline ends. Here the CDR3 reads CASTPQHVSGNTIYF. DNA of the CDR3: TGTGCCAGTACCCCACAGCACGTCTCTGGAAACACCATATATTTT.